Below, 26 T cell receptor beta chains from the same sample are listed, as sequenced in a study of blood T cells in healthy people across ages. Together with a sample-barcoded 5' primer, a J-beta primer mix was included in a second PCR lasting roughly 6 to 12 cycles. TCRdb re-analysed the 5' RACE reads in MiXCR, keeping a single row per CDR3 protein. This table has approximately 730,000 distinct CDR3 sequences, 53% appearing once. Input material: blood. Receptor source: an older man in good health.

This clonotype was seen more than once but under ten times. The CDR3 is CASSLGKGLAAFF. The CDR3 DNA sequence: TGTGCCAGCAGCTTGGGGAAGGGGCTTGCAGCTTTCTTT. The chain employs TRBV11-1 and TRBJ1-1, with D possibly matching TRBD1 (5 bases). V was shortened by 3 bases and J by 10 bases, with 15 bases between the two germline ends. This CDR3 contains 13 residues. Germline values: CDR1 SGHAT, CDR2 FQDESV (reference sequence).

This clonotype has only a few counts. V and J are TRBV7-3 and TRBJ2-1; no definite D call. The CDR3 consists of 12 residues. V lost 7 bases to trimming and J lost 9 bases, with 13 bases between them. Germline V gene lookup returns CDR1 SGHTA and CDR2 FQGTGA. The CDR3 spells CASKNPNGEQFF. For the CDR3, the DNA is TGTGCCAGCAAGAATCCTAACGGTGAGCAGTTCTTC.

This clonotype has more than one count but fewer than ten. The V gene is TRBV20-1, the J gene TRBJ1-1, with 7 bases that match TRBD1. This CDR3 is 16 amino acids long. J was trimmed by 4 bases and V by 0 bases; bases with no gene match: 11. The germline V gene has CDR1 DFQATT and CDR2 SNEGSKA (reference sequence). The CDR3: CSAREATGVSSTEAFF. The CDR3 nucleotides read TGCAGTGCTAGAGAAGCAACAGGGGTCTCGAGCACTGAAGCTTTCTTT.

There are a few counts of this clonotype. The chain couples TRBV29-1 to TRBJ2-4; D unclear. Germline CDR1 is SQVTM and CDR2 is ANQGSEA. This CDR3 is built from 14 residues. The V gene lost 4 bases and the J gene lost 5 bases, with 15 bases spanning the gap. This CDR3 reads CSVAGLRSQNIQYF. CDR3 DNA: TGCAGCGTTGCTGGCTTGAGGAGCCAAAACATTCAGTACTTC.

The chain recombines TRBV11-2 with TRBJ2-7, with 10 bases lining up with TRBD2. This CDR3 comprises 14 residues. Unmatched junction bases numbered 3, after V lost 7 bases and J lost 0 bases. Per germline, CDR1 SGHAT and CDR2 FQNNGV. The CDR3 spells CASTSSGSSYEQYF. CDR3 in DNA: TGTGCCAGCACATCTAGCGGGAGCTCCTACGAGCAGTACTTC.

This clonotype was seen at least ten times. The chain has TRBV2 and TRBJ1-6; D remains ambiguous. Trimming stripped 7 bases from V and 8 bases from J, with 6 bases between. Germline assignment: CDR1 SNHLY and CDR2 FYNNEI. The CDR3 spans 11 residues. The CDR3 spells CASTGYSPLHF. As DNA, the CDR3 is TGTGCCAGCACCGGGTATTCACCCCTCCACTTT. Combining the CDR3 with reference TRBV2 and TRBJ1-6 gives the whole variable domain EPEVTQTPSHQVTQMGQEVILRCVPISNHLYFYWYRQILGQKVEFLVSFYNNEISEKSEIFDDQFSVERPDGSNFTLKIRSTKLEDSAMYFCASTGYSPLHFGNGTRLTVT.

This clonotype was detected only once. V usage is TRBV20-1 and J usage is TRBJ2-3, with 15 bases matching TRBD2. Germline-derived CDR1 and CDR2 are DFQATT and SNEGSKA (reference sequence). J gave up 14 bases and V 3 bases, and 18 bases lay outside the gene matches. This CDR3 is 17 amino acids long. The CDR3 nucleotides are TGCAGTGCTAGTGGACTAGCGGGAGGGCCGGCGCACAGATACGCGTATTTT. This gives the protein CSASGLAGGPAHRYAYF.

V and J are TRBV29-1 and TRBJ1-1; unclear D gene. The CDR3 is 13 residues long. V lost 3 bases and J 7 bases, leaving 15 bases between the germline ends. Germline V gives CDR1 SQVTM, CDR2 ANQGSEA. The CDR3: CSVDSGLGVEAFF. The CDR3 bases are TGCAGCGTTGACTCCGGGCTTGGGGTTGAAGCTTTCTTT.

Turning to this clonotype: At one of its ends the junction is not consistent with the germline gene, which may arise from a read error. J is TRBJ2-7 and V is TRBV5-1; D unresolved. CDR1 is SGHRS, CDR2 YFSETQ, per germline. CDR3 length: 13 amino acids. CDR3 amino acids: CANSLTSPYEQYF. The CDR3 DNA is TGCGCCAACAGCCTGACAAGCCCCTACGAGCAGTACTTC.

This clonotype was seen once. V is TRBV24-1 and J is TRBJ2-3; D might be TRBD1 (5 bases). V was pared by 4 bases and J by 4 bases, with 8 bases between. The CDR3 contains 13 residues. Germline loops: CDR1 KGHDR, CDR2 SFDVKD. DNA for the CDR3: TGTGCCACCAGTGACCAGGGCCCAGATACGCAGTATTTT. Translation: CATSDQGPDTQYF.

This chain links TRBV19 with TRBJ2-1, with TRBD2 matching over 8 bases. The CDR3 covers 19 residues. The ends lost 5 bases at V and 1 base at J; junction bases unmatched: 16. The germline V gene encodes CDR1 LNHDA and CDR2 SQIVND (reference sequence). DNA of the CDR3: TGTGCCAGTAGTCCCCGAGCGGGAGCAACTGAGAGATCCTACAATGAGCAGTTCTTC. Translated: CASSPRAGATERSYNEQFF.

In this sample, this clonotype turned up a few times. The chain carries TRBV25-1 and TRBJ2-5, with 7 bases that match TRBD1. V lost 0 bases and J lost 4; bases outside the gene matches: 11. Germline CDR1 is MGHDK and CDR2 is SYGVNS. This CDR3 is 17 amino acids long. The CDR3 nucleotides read TGTGCCAGCAGTGAATACCCAAGGGGGCTACTTGGAGAGACCCAGTACTTC. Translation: CASSEYPRGLLGETQYF.

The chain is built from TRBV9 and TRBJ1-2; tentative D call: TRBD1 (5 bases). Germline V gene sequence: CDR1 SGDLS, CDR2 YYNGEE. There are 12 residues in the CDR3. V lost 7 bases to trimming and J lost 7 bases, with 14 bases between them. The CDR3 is CASYSGPGGYTF. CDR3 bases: TGTGCCAGCTACTCAGGGCCGGGTGGCTACACCTTC.

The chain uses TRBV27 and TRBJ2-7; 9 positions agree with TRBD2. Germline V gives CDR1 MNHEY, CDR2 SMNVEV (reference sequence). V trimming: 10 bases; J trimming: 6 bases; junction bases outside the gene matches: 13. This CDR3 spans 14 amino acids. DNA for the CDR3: TGTGCCACCCGGGGAGCGGGAGGTCTCGCCGAGCAGTACTTC. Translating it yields CATRGAGGLAEQYF.

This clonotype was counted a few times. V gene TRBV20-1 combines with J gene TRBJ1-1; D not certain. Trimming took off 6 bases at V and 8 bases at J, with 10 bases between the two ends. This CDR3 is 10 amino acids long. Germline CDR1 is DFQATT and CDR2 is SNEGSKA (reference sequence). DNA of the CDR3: TGCAGTGCCCGAAGGGTGGAAGCTTTCTTT. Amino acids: CSARRVEAFF.

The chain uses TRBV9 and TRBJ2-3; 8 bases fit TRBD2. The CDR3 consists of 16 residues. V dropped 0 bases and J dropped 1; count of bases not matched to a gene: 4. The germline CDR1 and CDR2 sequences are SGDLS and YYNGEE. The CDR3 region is CASSVESGRGTDTQYF. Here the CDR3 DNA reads TGTGCCAGCAGCGTAGAGAGCGGGAGAGGCACAGATACGCAGTATTTT.

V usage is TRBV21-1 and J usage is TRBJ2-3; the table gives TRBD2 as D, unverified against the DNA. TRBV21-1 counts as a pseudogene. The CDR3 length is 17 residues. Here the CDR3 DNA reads TGTGCCAGCAGCAAAGTTGCCTCCCGTACGATGAACAGATACGCGTATTTT. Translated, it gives CASSKVASRTMNRYAYF.

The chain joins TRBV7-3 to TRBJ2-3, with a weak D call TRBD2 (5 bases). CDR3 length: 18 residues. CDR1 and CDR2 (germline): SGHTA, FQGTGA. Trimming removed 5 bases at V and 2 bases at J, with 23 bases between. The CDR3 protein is CASSPPPSIPGNTDTQYF. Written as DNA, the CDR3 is TGTGCCAGCAGCCCCCCCCCTAGCATTCCGGGGAACACAGATACGCAGTATTTT.

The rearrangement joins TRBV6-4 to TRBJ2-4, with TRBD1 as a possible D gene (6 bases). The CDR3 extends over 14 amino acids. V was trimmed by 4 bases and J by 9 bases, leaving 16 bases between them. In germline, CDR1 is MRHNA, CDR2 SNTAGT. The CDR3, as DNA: TGTGCCAGCAGTGCCGACGGGCTAGGGGGCATTCAGTACTTC. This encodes CASSADGLGGIQYF.

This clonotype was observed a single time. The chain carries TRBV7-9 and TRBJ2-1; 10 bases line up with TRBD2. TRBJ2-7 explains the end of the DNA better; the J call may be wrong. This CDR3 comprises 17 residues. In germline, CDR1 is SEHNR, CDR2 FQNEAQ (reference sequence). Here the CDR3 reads CASSSLGAGGPYNEQYF. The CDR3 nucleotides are TGTGCCAGCAGCTCCCTAGGAGCGGGAGGGCCTTACAATGAGCAGTACTTC.

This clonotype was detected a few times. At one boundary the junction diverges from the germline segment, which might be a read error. The CDR3 loop is CASSSGLAGGRKTQYF. As DNA, the CDR3 is TGTGCTAGCAGCTCGGGACTAGCGGGAGGGCGGAAGACCCAGTACTTC. This rearrangement joins TRBV7-7 to TRBJ2-7, with 16 bases identical to TRBD2. The J call may be wrong; the DNA end is better matched by TRBJ2-5. Looked up from germline, CDR1 is SSHAT and CDR2 is FNYEAQ (reference sequence). The CDR3 extends over 16 amino acids.

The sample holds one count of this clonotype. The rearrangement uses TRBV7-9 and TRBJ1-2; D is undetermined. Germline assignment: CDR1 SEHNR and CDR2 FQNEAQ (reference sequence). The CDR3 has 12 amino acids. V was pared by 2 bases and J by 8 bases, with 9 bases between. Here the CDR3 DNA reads TGTGCCAGCAGCTTAACCGTAAACGGCTACACCTTC. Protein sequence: CASSLTVNGYTF.

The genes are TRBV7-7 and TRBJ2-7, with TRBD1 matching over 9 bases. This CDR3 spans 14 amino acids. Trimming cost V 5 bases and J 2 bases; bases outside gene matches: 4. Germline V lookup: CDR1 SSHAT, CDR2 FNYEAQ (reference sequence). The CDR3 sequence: CASSQGQGAYEQYF. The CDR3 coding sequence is TGTGCCAGCAGCCAGGGACAGGGTGCCTACGAGCAGTACTTC.

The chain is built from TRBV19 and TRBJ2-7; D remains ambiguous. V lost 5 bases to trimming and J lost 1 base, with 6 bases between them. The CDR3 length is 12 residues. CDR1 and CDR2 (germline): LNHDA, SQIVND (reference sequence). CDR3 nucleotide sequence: TGTGCCAGTAGTGCCCAGTCCTACGAGCAGTACTTC. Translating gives CASSAQSYEQYF. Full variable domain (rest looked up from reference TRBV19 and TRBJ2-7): DGGITQSPKYLFRKEGQNVTLSCEQNLNHDAMYWYRQDPGQGLRLIYYSQIVNDFQKGDIAEGYSVSREKKESFPLTVTSAQKNPTAFYLCASSAQSYEQYFGPGTRLTVT.

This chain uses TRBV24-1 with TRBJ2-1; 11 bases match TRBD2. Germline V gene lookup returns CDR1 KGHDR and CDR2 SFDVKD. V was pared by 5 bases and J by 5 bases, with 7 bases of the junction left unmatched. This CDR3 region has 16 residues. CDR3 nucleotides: TGTGCCACCAGTGGTACTAGCGGGAGCGGGGACAATGAGCAGTTCTTC. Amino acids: CATSGTSGSGDNEQFF.

The CDR3 is CSASEGLNQPQHF. The DNA of the CDR3 is TGCAGTGCTAGTGAGGGCCTCAATCAGCCCCAGCATTTT. The chain combines TRBV20-1 with TRBJ1-5; D ambiguous. Germline CDR1 is DFQATT and CDR2 is SNEGSKA (reference sequence). The CDR3 has 13 amino acids. V lost 3 bases, J lost 3 bases, and 9 bases lay in between.